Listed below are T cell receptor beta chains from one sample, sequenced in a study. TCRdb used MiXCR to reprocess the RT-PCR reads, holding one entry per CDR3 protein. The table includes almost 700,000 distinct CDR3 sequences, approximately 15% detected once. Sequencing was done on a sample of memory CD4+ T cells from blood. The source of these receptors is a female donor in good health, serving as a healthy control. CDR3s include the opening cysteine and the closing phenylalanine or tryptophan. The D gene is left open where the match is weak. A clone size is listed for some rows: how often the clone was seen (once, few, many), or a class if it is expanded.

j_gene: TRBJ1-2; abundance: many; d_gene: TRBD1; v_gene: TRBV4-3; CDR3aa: CASSHDRVNYGYTF; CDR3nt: TGCGCCAGCAGCCATGACAGGGTAAACTATGGCTACACCTTC
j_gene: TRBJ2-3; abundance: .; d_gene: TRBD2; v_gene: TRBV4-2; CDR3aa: CASSQGNAGGTDTQYF; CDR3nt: TGTGCCAGCAGCCAAGGAAACGCGGGAGGCACAGATACGCAGTATTTT
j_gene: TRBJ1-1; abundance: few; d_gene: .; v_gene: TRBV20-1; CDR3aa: CSARDSSRGHAEAFF; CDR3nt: TGCAGTGCTAGAGATAGCAGTCGAGGGCACGCTGAAGCTTTCTTT
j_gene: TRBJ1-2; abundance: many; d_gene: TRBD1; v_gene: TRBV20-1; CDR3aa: CSVKQGDYGYTF; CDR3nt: TGCAGTGTAAAACAGGGGGACTATGGCTACACCTTC
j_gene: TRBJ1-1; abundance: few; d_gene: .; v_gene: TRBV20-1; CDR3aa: CRADKNTEAFF; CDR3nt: TGCAGAGCGGACAAGAACACTGAAGCTTTCTTT
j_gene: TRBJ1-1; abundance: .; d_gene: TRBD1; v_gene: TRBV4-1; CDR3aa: CASSRPGGLPEAFF; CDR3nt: TGCGCCAGCAGCCGCCCAGGGGGACTCCCTGAAGCTTTCTTT
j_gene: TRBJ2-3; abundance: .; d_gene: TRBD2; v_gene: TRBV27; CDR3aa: CASSSLPIAGLSTDTQYF; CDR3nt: TGTGCCAGCAGTTCCTTACCCATAGCGGGGCTAAGCACAGATACGCAGTATTTT
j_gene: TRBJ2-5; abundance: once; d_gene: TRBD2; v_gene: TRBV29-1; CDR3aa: CSTGLATQYF; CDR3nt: TGCAGCACTGGACTAGCGACCCAGTACTTC
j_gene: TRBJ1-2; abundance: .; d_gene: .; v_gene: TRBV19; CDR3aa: CASTRDFYGYTF; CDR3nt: TGTGCCAGTACTCGGGATTTCTATGGCTACACCTTC
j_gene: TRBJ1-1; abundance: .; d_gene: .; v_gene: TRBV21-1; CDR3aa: CASSELDTEAVF; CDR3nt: TGTGCCAGCAGCGAATTGGACACTGAAGCGGTCTTT
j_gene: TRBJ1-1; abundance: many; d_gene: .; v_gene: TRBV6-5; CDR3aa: CASSYRQRNTEAFF; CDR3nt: TGTGCCAGCAGTTATCGGCAGCGGAACACTGAAGCTTTCTTT
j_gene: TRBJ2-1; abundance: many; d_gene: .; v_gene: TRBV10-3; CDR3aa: CAISESEGPWSAYNEQFF; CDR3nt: TGTGCCATCAGTGAGTCGGAGGGTCCCTGGTCTGCCTACAATGAGCAGTTCTTC
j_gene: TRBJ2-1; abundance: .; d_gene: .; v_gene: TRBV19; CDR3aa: CASRSRQGISSYNEQFF; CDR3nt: TGTGCCAGTAGGTCCAGGCAGGGAATCTCCTCCTACAATGAGCAGTTCTTC
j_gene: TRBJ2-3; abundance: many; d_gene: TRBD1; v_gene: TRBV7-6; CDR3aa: CASSTTGTGVYTQYF; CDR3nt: TGTGCCAGCAGCACCACCGGGACAGGGGTGTATACGCAGTATTTT
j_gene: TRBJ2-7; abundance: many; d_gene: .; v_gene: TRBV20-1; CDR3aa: CSANLVHRSDSEQYF; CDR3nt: TGCAGTGCTAACTTGGTGCATCGGTCCGACTCCGAGCAGTACTTC
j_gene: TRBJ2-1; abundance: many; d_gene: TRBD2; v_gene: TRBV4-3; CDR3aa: CASSQDLGSGSPYNEQFF; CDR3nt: TGCGCCAGCAGCCAAGATCTAGGGAGCGGGAGTCCCTACAATGAGCAGTTCTTC
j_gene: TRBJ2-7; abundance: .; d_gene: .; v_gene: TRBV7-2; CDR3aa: CASSLLSFYEQYF; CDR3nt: TGTGCCAGCAGCTTACTTTCCTTCTACGAGCAGTACTTC
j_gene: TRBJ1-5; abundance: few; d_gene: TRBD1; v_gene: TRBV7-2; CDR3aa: CASSPRVQGAWNQPQHF; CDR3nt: TGTGCCAGCAGCCCAAGGGTGCAGGGGGCGTGGAATCAGCCCCAGCATTTT
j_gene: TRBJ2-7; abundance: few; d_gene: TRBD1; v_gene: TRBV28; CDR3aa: CASSAPGTGNSYF; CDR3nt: TGTGCCAGCAGCGCGCCCGGGACAGGGAATTCGTACTTC
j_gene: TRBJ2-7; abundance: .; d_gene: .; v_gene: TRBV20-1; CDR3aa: CSASRGEEQYF; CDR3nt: TGCAGCGCTAGTAGGGGGGAAGAGCAGTACTTC
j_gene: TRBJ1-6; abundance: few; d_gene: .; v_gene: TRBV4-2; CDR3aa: CASSQAEKPDSPLHF; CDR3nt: TGTGCCAGCAGCCAAGCGGAGAAACCAGATTCACCCCTCCACTTT
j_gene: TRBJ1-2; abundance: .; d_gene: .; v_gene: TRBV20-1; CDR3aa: CSADTGWGNYGYTF; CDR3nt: TGCAGTGCGGATACAGGTTGGGGGAACTATGGCTACACCTTC
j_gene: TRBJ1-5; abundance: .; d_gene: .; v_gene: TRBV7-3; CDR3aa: CASSQTEGGPQHF; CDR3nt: TGTGCCAGCAGCCAAACAGAAGGAGGGCCCCAGCATTTT
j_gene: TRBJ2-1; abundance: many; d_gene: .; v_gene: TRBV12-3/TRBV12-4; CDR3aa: CASSLRGGFSYNEQFF; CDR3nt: TGTGCCAGCAGTTTACGTGGAGGATTCTCCTACAATGAGCAGTTCTTC
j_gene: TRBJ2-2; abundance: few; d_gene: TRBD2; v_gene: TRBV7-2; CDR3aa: CASSLVVVKRGNTGELFF; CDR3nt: TGTGCCAGCAGCTTAGTTGTAGTTAAGCGGGGGAACACCGGGGAGCTGTTTTTT
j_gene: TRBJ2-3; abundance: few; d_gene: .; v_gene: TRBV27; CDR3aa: CASSRDSGTQYF; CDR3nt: TGTGCCAGCAGTCGGGACTCGGGTACGCAGTATTTT
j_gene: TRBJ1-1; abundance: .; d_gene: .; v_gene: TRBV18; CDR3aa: CASSPLEESATEAFF; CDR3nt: TGTGCCAGCTCACCACTGGAAGAGAGCGCCACTGAAGCTTTCTTT
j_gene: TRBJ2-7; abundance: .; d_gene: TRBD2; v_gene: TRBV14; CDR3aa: CASSPLAGKFYEQYF; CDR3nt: TGTGCCAGCAGTCCCCTAGCGGGAAAGTTCTACGAGCAGTACTTC
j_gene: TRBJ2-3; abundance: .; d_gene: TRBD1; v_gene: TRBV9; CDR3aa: CASSADRGHTDTQYF; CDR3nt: TGTGCCAGCAGCGCGGACAGGGGGCACACAGATACGCAGTATTTT
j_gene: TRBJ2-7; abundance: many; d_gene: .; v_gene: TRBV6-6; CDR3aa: CASSLPPGAEQYF; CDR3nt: TGTGCCAGCAGTCTTCCTCCAGGGGCCGAGCAGTACTTC
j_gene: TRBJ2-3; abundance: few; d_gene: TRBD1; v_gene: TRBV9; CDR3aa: CASSAGDRGGDTQYF; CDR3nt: TGTGCCAGCAGCGCAGGGGACAGGGGCGGAGATACGCAGTATTTT
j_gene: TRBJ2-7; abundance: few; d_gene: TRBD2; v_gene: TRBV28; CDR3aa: CASRPGLAIEQYF; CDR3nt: TGTGCCAGCCGCCCGGGACTAGCAATCGAGCAGTACTTC
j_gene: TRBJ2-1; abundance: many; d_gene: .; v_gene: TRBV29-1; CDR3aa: CSFRHNEQFF; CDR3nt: TGCAGCTTTAGGCACAATGAGCAGTTCTTC